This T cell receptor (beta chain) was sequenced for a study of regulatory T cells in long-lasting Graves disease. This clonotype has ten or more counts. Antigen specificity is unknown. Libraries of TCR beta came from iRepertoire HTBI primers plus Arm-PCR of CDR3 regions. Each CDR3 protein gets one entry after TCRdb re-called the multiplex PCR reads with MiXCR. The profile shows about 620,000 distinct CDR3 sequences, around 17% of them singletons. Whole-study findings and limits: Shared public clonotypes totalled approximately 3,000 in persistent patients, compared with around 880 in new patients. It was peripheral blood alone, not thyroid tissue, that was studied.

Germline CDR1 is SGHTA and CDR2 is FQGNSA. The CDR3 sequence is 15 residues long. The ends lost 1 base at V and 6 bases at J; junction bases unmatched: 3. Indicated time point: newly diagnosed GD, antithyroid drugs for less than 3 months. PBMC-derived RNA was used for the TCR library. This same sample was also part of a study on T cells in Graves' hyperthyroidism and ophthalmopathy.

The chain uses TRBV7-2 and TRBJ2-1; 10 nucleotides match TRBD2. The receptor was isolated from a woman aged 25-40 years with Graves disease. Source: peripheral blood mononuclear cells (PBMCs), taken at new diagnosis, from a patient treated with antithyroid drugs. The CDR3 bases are TGTGCCAGCAGCTTAGTTCTAGCGGGAGTCAATGAGCAGTTCTTC. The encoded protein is CASSLVLAGVNEQFF.